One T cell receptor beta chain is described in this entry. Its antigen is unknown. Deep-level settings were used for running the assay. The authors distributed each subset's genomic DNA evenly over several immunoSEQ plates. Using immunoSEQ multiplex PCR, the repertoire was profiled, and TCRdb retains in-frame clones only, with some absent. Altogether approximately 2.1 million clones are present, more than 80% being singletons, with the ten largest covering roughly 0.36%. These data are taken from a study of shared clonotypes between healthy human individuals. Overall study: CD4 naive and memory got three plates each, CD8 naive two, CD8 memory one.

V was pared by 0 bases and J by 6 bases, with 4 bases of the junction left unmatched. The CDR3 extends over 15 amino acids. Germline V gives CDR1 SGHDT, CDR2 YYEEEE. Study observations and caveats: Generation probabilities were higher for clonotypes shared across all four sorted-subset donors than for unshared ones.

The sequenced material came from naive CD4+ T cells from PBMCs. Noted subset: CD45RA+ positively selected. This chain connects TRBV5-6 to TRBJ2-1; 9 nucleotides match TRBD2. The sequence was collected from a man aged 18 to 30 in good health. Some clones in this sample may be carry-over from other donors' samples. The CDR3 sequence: CASSLGGGRVNEQFF. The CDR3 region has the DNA TGTGCCAGCAGCTTGGGAGGCGGGAGGGTCAATGAGCAGTTCTTC.